This T cell receptor (beta chain) comes out of a study of blood T cell repertoires in COVID-19. About the study: Researchers got acute and convalescent COVID-19 samples from the United States, Italy and Spain. T cells, B-cell-depleted T cells, or PBMCs supplied cDNA or gDNA.

Authors' methods: Estimates of nucleated cell counts were drawn from the amplification of reference gene primers. Sequenced by immunoSEQ multiplex PCR; TCRdb stores in-frame clones only, minus some. That table supplies the V and J calls and clone size; D and trimming were determined from the DNA. The table shows some 350,000 clones, with nearly 90% occurring only once. With 5 bases removed from V and 10 bases from J, the gap between germline ends came to 17 bases. The CDR3 is made up of 13 amino acids. Germline assignment: CDR1 SGHVS and CDR2 FQNEAQ. The chain employs TRBV7-8 and TRBJ1-1, with D hard to call. The sequence derives from a man younger than 30 with active or convalescent COVID-19. Source material: peripheral blood. The CDR3 loop is CASSPAFRGGAFF. The CDR3 bases are TGTGCCAGCAGCCCAGCTTTCAGAGGTGGAGCTTTCTTT.